Each of the 28 T cell receptor beta chains below was sequenced from the same sample in a study of T cell repertoires in cytomegalovirus infection. No antigen is known for these receptors. TCRdb ran MiXCR on the reads and lists one entry per CDR3 protein. The sample has 700,000 to 900,000 distinct CDR3 sequences; almost 30% are singletons. Sequenced here: cultured CD8+ T cells from PBMCs, sampled from culture after CMV antigen stimulation. These receptors came from a human donor in good health (CMV status not recorded). Some clones in this sample may be carry-over from other donors' samples.

DNA of the CDR3: TGTGCCAGCAGTTTAAGGGTCATTTACACCGGGGAGCTGTTTTTT. It specifies CASSLRVIYTGELFF. V is TRBV12-3 or TRBV12-4 and J is TRBJ2-2; the D is unclear. V lost 2 bases and J lost 3, with 10 bases in between. This CDR3 region has 15 residues.

The chain joins TRBV11-1 to TRBJ2-7; weak D call: TRBD2 (7 bases). Trimming cost V 2 bases and J 2 bases, with 16 bases left between them. The CDR3 runs 16 residues. Germline V gene sequence: CDR1 SGHAT, CDR2 FQDESV (reference sequence). This CDR3 is CASSLRGGFLPYEQYF. The DNA for the CDR3 is TGTGCCAGCAGCTTAAGGGGGGGCTTTCTTCCCTACGAGCAGTACTTC.

This clonotype was observed at least ten times. The rearrangement links TRBV7-8 to TRBJ1-3; D perhaps matches TRBD1 (5 bases). Per germline, CDR1 SGHVS and CDR2 FQNEAQ. Deletions cut 5 bases from V and 0 bases from J, with 11 bases between. The CDR3 has 15 residues. The CDR3 DNA follows: TGTGCCAGCAGCCCCGGGACTTACTCTGGAAACACCATATATTTT. Its protein is CASSPGTYSGNTIYF.

As regards this clonotype: This is likely a read error, given that the CDR3 carries no conserved phenylalanine or tryptophan at its end. The chain recombines TRBV7-3 with TRBJ2-7; weak D call: TRBD1 (6 bases). Deletions cut 5 bases from V and 1 base from J, with 12 bases between. The CDR3 sequence is 14 residues long. CDR1 and CDR2 (germline): SGHTA, FQGTGA. CDR3 amino acids: CASSQEQGSYEQYS. In DNA form, the CDR3 reads TGTGCCAGCAGCCAAGAACAGGGTTCCTACGAGCAGTACTCC.

The V gene is TRBV7-9, the J gene TRBJ2-5; maybe TRBD1 (6 bases). The germline V gene encodes CDR1 SEHNR and CDR2 FQNEAQ (reference sequence). This CDR3 is built from 16 residues. V dropped 4 bases and J dropped 1 base, with 16 bases sitting between them. The CDR3 protein is CASSWPGDPVQETQYF. The CDR3 region has the DNA TGTGCCAGCAGCTGGCCAGGGGACCCCGTCCAAGAGACCCAGTACTTC.

The chain couples TRBV2 to TRBJ2-3; tentative D call: TRBD1 (6 bases). V was shortened by 7 bases and J by 1 base, with 18 bases between the two germline ends. The CDR3 runs to 16 residues. The V gene's germline CDR1 is SNHLY and CDR2 FYNNEI. The chain's CDR3 is CASKLDRSGGTDTQYF. Written as DNA, the CDR3 is TGTGCCAGCAAACTTGACAGGTCGGGCGGCACAGATACGCAGTATTTT.

A few counts support this clonotype. The rearrangement joins TRBV6-6 to TRBJ2-5; D may correspond to TRBD1 or TRBD2 (9 bases each). The CDR3 runs 17 residues. Germline CDR1 is MNHNY and CDR2 is SVGAGI (reference sequence). The V gene lost 4 bases and the J gene lost 5 bases, with 23 bases spanning the gap. The chain's CDR3 is CASSSGQGLAGWETQYF. As DNA, the CDR3 is TGTGCCAGCAGTTCTGGACAGGGGCTAGCGGGGTGGGAGACCCAGTACTTC.

The chain links TRBV20-1 to TRBJ1-1, with D possibly being TRBD1 (6 bases). This CDR3 region has 13 residues. CDR1 and CDR2 from the germline V gene are DFQATT and SNEGSKA (reference sequence). V was pared by 2 bases and J by 4 bases, with 11 bases between. The CDR3, as DNA: TGCAGTGCTAGACCCAGGGGTGGCACTGAAGCTTTCTTT. Protein: CSARPRGGTEAFF.

This clonotype was picked up a small number of times. This chain links TRBV19 with TRBJ2-1; D gene uncertain. Germline CDR1 LNHDA, CDR2 SQIVND (reference sequence). The CDR3 totals 12 residues. Trimming left V 0 bases short and J 5 bases short, with 2 bases between. This chain's CDR3 is CASSIEDNEQFF. The CDR3 DNA sequence: TGTGCCAGTAGTATAGAGGACAATGAGCAGTTCTTC.

CDR3 sequence reads: CASRSDRGVYGYTF. The DNA for the CDR3 is TGTGCCAGCAGATCAGACAGGGGAGTCTATGGCTACACCTTC. The chain uses TRBV12-3 or TRBV12-4 and TRBJ1-2, with 8 bases that match TRBD1. This CDR3 is built from 14 residues. V was pared by 6 bases and J by 4 bases, with 7 bases of the junction left unmatched.

This clonotype was found a few times. This CDR3 is CATKETSYNEQFF. For the CDR3, the DNA is TGTGCCACAAAGGAGACCTCCTACAATGAGCAGTTCTTC. V usage is TRBV15 and J usage is TRBJ2-1, with unresolved D. The CDR3 is 13 amino acids. Germline V gene lookup returns CDR1 LNHNV and CDR2 YYDKDF (reference sequence). V was pared by 9 bases and J by 0 bases, with 9 bases between.

This chain connects TRBV6-1 to TRBJ1-6; 8 bases line up with TRBD1. Germline CDR1 is MNHNS and CDR2 is SASEGT. V dropped 7 bases and J dropped 9; count of bases not matched to a gene: 8. This CDR3 contains 14 residues. CDR3 sequence: CASNGQGPVSPLHF. The CDR3 DNA reads as TGTGCCAGCAACGGACAGGGCCCTGTTTCACCCCTCCACTTT.

This clonotype has at least ten counts. The chain links TRBV7-8 to TRBJ2-2; D is possibly TRBD2 (5 bases). The CDR3 contains 15 residues. V gave up 0 bases and J gave up 7 bases, with 12 bases separating them. Germline CDR1 SGHVS, CDR2 FQNEAQ. The CDR3 is CASSLARGSGGELFF. Written as DNA, the CDR3 is TGTGCCAGCAGCTTAGCGCGAGGGTCGGGCGGGGAGCTGTTTTTT.

This clonotype has a handful of counts. V gene TRBV7-9 combines with J gene TRBJ1-1; D possibly corresponds to TRBD1 (5 bases). This CDR3 spans 14 amino acids. The germline CDR1 and CDR2 sequences are SEHNR and FQNEAQ (reference sequence). V was clipped by 6 bases and J by 3 bases, with 14 bases between them. The CDR3 spells CASRPGSGDTEAFF. CDR3 sequence (DNA): TGTGCCAGCAGACCCGGATCGGGGGACACTGAAGCTTTCTTT.

V gene TRBV4-2 combines with J gene TRBJ1-5, with D hard to call. Germline loops: CDR1 LGHNA, CDR2 YNFKEQ. CDR3 size: 16 residues. V lost 4 bases, J lost 4 bases, and 17 bases lay in between. CDR3 DNA: TGTGCCAGCAGCCCCTCGGAAGGACGGCTGAATCAGCCCCAGCATTTT. This sequence encodes CASSPSEGRLNQPQHF.

The rearrangement uses TRBV6-2 or TRBV6-3 and TRBJ1-5; 7 nucleotides align to TRBD1. J was trimmed by 5 bases and V by 1 base; bases with no gene match: 8. Germline CDR1 and CDR2: MNHEY and SVGEGT. The CDR3 is 16 residues long. This CDR3 reads CASSYFSGQSYQPQHF. The CDR3, as DNA: TGTGCCAGCAGTTACTTTTCGGGACAGAGTTATCAGCCCCAGCATTTT.

This clonotype was counted ten times or more. The chain employs TRBV12-3 or TRBV12-4 and TRBJ1-5; D is uncertain. V was pared by 1 base and J by 0 bases, with 10 bases between. The CDR3 is made up of 16 amino acids. DNA of the CDR3: TGTGCCAGCAGTTTAGAGTTATATTATAGCAATCAGCCCCAGCATTTT. Translation: CASSLELYYSNQPQHF.

This clonotype showed up many times. The V and J genes are TRBV6-1 and TRBJ1-5; 10 bases are a match to TRBD1. Germline values: CDR1 MNHNS, CDR2 SASEGT. With 6 bases clipped from V and 0 bases from J, the junction kept 5 bases outside the gene matches. CDR3 size: 16 residues. The CDR3 nucleotides are TGTGCCAGCAGAGTCGGGACAGGGGTTAGCAATCAGCCCCAGCATTTT. Translated, it gives CASRVGTGVSNQPQHF.

In this sample, this clonotype turned up many times. This sequence joins TRBV6-1 and TRBJ2-1; D may correspond to TRBD1 or TRBD2 (6 bases each). With 4 bases removed from V and 8 bases from J, the gap between germline ends came to 9 bases. From germline, CDR1 is MNHNS and CDR2 SASEGT. The CDR3 is made up of 12 amino acids. CDR3 residues: CASSGGAYEQFF. The CDR3 nucleotides are TGTGCCAGCAGTGGGGGGGCCTATGAGCAGTTCTTC.

This chain connects TRBV9 to TRBJ1-2; 12 nucleotides align to TRBD1. The CDR3 extends over 15 amino acids. Looked up from germline, CDR1 is SGDLS and CDR2 is YYNGEE. With V trimmed by 3 bases and J by 6 bases, 6 bases remained unmatched. The CDR3 region is CASSAGTGGRHGYTF. CDR3 in DNA: TGTGCCAGCAGCGCAGGGACAGGGGGCCGCCATGGCTACACCTTC. Full variable domain (outside the CDR3, taken from reference TRBV9 and TRBJ1-2): DSGVTQTPKHLITATGQRVTLRCSPRSGDLSVYWYQQSLDQGLQFLIQYYNGEERAKGNILERFSAQQFPDLHSELNLSSLELGDSALYFCASSAGTGGRHGYTFGSGTRLTVV.

The V call is TRBV6-2 or TRBV6-3, the J call TRBJ1-2, with D tentatively TRBD1 (5 bases). The CDR3 has 15 amino acids. With 6 bases removed from V and 5 bases from J, the gap between germline ends came to 19 bases. Germline assignment: CDR1 MNHEY and CDR2 SVGEGT. For the CDR3, the DNA is TGTGCCAGCAGCCTCCTGCCCGACAGACTTTATGGCTACACCTTC. As protein: CASSLLPDRLYGYTF.

This clonotype turned up a few times. The rearrangement links TRBV7-9 to TRBJ1-1, with D unresolved. The CDR3 runs to 14 residues. The germline V gene encodes CDR1 SEHNR and CDR2 FQNEAQ (reference sequence). Between the trimmed V and J ends, which lost 4 bases and 3 bases, there was a span of 12 bases. CDR3 in DNA: TGTGCCAGCAGCTACCTTTCTGGGGACACTGAAGCTTTCTTT. The encoded protein is CASSYLSGDTEAFF.

The V and J genes are TRBV7-6 and TRBJ2-1; 7 positions match TRBD1. Germline V gives CDR1 SGHVS, CDR2 FNYEAQ. This CDR3 has 18 amino acids. V shed 1 base and J 0 bases; nucleotides not matched to a gene: 9. DNA of the CDR3: TGTGCCAGCAGCTTAGGAGGGACAGTTCCTAACTCCTACAATGAGCAGTTCTTC. Translation gives CASSLGGTVPNSYNEQFF. Using reference TRBV7-6 and TRBJ2-1 for the parts outside the CDR3, the full variable domain is GAGVSQSPRYKVTKRGQDVALRCDPISGHVSLYWYRQALGQGPEFLTYFNYEAQQDKSGLPNDRFSAERPEGSISTLTIQRTEQRDSAMYRCASSLGGTVPNSYNEQFFGPGTRLTVL.

The chain joins TRBV7-2 to TRBJ2-7; no definite D call. The CDR3 spans 13 residues. V shed 4 bases and J shed 3 bases, with 10 bases lying between them. Germline V lookup: CDR1 SGHTA, CDR2 FQGNSA. The CDR3 protein is CASSSFLGYEQYF. For the CDR3, the DNA is TGTGCCAGCAGCTCCTTCCTCGGCTACGAGCAGTACTTC.

V usage is TRBV29-1 and J usage is TRBJ1-1, with TRBD1 as a possible D gene (5 bases). The germline CDR1 and CDR2 sequences are SQVTM and ANQGSEA. The V end lost 7 bases, the J end lost 1 base, and 10 bases lay between the germline ends. The CDR3 sequence is 12 residues long. This chain's CDR3 is CSAGRANTEAFF. In DNA, the CDR3 is TGCAGCGCGGGACGGGCGAACACTGAAGCTTTCTTT. Together with reference TRBV29-1 and TRBJ1-1, the CDR3 gives the full variable domain: SAVISQKPSRDICQRGTSLTIQCQVDSQVTMMFWYRQQPGQSLTLIATANQGSEATYESGFVIDKFPISRPNLTFSTLTVSNMSPEDSSIYLCSAGRANTEAFFGQGTRLTVV.

The V gene is TRBV9, the J gene TRBJ2-1, with TRBD2 identical over 9 bases. The CDR3 is made up of 18 amino acids. The trim removed 4 bases at V and 4 bases at J, leaving 15 bases unmatched. Germline-derived CDR1 and CDR2 are SGDLS and YYNGEE. Here the CDR3 DNA reads TGTGCCAGCAGCCCGCGCTTAGGTAGCGGGGGAAGTTACAATGAGCAGTTCTTC. It encodes CASSPRLGSGGSYNEQFF.

The chain is built from TRBV6-6 and TRBJ1-6; unclear D gene. This CDR3 region has 13 residues. Germline CDR1 MNHNY, CDR2 SVGAGI (reference sequence). V lost 0 bases, J lost 8 bases, and 5 bases lay in between. The CDR3 sequence is CASSYSRHSPLHF. CDR3 coding DNA: TGTGCCAGCAGTTACTCGCGGCATTCACCCCTCCACTTT.

This chain links TRBV5-4 with TRBJ2-3; D unclear. Germline V gene data show CDR1 as SGHNT and CDR2 as YYREEE (reference sequence). The V end was cut by 4 bases, the J end by 4 bases, with 13 bases between. This CDR3 contains 14 residues. CDR3 DNA sequence: TGTGCCAGCAGCCCGATCCACCGACCAGATACGCAGTATTTT. Residues: CASSPIHRPDTQYF.